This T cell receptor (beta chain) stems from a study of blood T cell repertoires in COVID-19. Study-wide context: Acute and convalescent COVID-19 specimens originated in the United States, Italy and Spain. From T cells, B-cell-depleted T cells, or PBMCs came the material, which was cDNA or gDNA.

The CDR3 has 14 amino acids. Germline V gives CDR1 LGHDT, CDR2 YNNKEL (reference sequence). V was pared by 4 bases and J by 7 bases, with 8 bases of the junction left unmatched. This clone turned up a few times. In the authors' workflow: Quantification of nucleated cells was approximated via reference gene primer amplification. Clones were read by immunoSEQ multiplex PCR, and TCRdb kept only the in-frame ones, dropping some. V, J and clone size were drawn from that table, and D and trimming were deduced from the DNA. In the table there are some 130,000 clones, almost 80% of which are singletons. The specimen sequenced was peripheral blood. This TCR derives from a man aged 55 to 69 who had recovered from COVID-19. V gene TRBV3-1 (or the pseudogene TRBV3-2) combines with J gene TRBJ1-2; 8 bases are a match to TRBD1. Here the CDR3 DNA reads TGTGCCAGCAGCCCCGGACAGGGCGAGGGTGGCTACACCTTC. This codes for CASSPGQGEGGYTF.